This T cell receptor (beta chain) was identified in a study of T cells in Graves' hyperthyroidism and ophthalmopathy. Germline CDR1 is KGHDR and CDR2 is SFDVKD. V dropped 9 bases and J dropped 5; count of bases not matched to a gene: 11. This CDR3 spans 15 amino acids. Researchers amplified the TCR beta CDR3 regions from RNA transcripts. Initially, a first-round RT-PCR of the TCR CDR3 employed the HTBI primer set. TCRdb re-called the multiplex PCR reads with MiXCR, one entry per CDR3 protein. The table has under 450,000 distinct CDR3 sequences, more than 15% seen once. The sample holds many counts of this clonotype.

The sample consisted of blood. The clonotype originates from a woman between 18 and 29 years old with Graves' hyperthyroidism. The chain recombines TRBV24-1 with TRBJ2-3, with 9 bases aligning to TRBD1. CDR3 nucleotide sequence: TGTGCCACCGTTGCACCCGGGACAGGGATAGATACGCAGTATTTT. Protein: CATVAPGTGIDTQYF.